This T cell receptor (beta chain) was found in a study of blood T cell repertoires in COVID-19. The wider study: Whether acute or convalescent, the COVID-19 samples came from the United States, Italy and Spain. Sources were T cells, B-cell-depleted T cells, or PBMCs; the material itself was cDNA or gDNA.

The sample holds a few counts of this clone. Germline V CDR1 and CDR2: SNHLY, FYNNEI. The CDR3 is made up of 13 amino acids. V was clipped by 6 bases and J by 12 bases, with 18 bases between them. Per the original methods: Estimation of nucleated cell counts was performed using reference gene primer amplification. The table came from immunoSEQ multiplex PCR; TCRdb's copy has only in-frame clones and leaves some out. That table is the source of V, J and clone size, and D and trimming were worked out from the DNA. The table lists 65,000 or so clones, roughly 80% of them singletons. This TCR derives from a woman in her 70s with acute or convalescent COVID-19. Source material: peripheral blood. The rearrangement uses TRBV2 and TRBJ2-1; D is uncertain. This CDR3 is CASSLRPLTGQFF. DNA of the CDR3: TGTGCCAGCAGCCTCCGACCACTGACGGGGCAGTTCTTC.